Presented here are 18 T cell receptor beta chains from one specimen sequenced in a study of CD8+ T cells in alopecia areata. Treatment given: oral pan-JAK inhibitor, 5-10 mg twice daily. RNA was isolated and reverse transcribed to cDNA, the sequencing template. The method was immunoSEQ multiplex PCR; TCRdb's version includes in-frame clones alone and lacks a portion of them. In the table there are around 190,000 clones, 50% to 70% of which are singletons. This sample comprised CD4+ T cells sorted from blood, obtained between weeks 49 and 50, from a patient treated with tofacitinib. The origin of the receptors is a human donor with alopecia areata.

This chain uses TRBV4-3 with TRBJ2-1, with D unresolved. Trimming cost V 2 bases and J 0 bases, with 11 bases left between them. The length of the CDR3 is 16 residues. Germline-derived CDR1 and CDR2 are LGHNA and YSLEER. CDR3 nucleotides: TGCGCCAGCAGCCAAACCTATCAGAACTCCTACAATGAGCAGTTCTTC. As protein: CASSQTYQNSYNEQFF.

This chain links TRBV7-2 with TRBJ2-7, with a weak D call TRBD1 (5 bases). The CDR3 has 16 residues. The germline V gene has CDR1 SGHTA and CDR2 FQGNSA. The germline V and J ends were trimmed by 1 base and 3 bases, with 16 bases remaining between them. The DNA of the CDR3 is TGTGCCAGCAGCTTAGGGCACAGGACGCCAGACTACGAGCAGTACTTC. Translated: CASSLGHRTPDYEQYF. The full variable domain, completed using reference TRBV7-2 and TRBJ2-7, is GAGVSQSPSNKVTEKGKDVELRCDPISGHTALYWYRQSLGQGLEFLIYFQGNSAPDKSGLPSDRFSAERTGGSVSTLTIQRTQQEDSAVYLCASSLGHRTPDYEQYFGPGTRLTVT.

J is TRBJ2-1 and V is TRBV7-2; no definite D call. The CDR3 is 16 residues long. Germline CDR1 reads SGHTA; CDR2 reads FQGNSA. V was shortened by 1 base and J by 0 bases, with 10 bases between the two germline ends. The CDR3 sequence: CASSLVRQNSYNEQFF. CDR3 DNA: TGTGCCAGCAGCTTAGTGCGGCAGAACTCCTACAATGAGCAGTTCTTC.

This clone was seen a handful of times. The chain is built from TRBV6-1 and TRBJ1-5; no clear D gene. The ends were cut back, 7 bases at V and 4 bases at J, with 8 bases in the middle. The CDR3 contains 12 residues. Germline CDR1 MNHNS, CDR2 SASEGT. The CDR3 sequence is CASNGMNQPQHF. As DNA, the CDR3 is TGTGCCAGCAATGGAATGAATCAGCCCCAGCATTTT.

The genes are TRBV4-3 and TRBJ2-2, with a possible D match to TRBD1 (6 bases). The CDR3 extends over 17 amino acids. Trimming removed 1 base from V and 4 bases from J, with 16 bases in between. The germline V gene encodes CDR1 LGHNA and CDR2 YSLEER. CDR3: CASSQVRRTDFTGELFF. DNA of the CDR3: TGCGCCAGCAGCCAAGTAAGAAGGACAGACTTCACCGGGGAGCTGTTTTTT.

The chain recombines TRBV10-1 with TRBJ2-6; TRBD1 is a possible D gene (6 bases). V gave up 0 bases and J gave up 0 bases, with 15 bases separating them. Per the germline V gene, CDR1 is WNHNN and CDR2 is SYGVQD (reference sequence). The CDR3 covers 19 residues. Here the CDR3 DNA reads TGCGCCAGCAGTGAGTCGTCGGCAGGGGTTGGCTCTGGGGCCAACGTCCTGACTTTC. It codes for CASSESSAGVGSGANVLTF.

This chain joins TRBV25-1 and TRBJ2-1; D is ambiguous. Germline V gene lookup returns CDR1 MGHDK and CDR2 SYGVNS. Trimming removed 6 bases at V and 10 bases at J, with 10 bases between. The CDR3 consists of 11 residues. The CDR3 coding sequence is TGTGCCAGCAGCCTGAACGGGGAGCAGTTCTTC. Translating it yields CASSLNGEQFF.

V usage is TRBV29-1 and J usage is TRBJ2-6; TRBD1 agrees at 7 bases. Per the germline V gene, CDR1 is SQVTM and CDR2 is ANQGSEA. This CDR3 spans 15 amino acids. V was clipped by 7 bases and J by 0 bases; unmatched bases: 6. The CDR3 DNA follows: TGCAGCGCCACAGGGGCCAACTCTGGGGCCAACGTCCTGACTTTC. Its protein product is CSATGANSGANVLTF.

The V and J genes are TRBV2 and TRBJ1-2; the D gene is possibly TRBD1 (6 bases). This CDR3 contains 15 residues. V was pared by 6 bases and J by 5 bases, with 19 bases between. Germline V lookup: CDR1 SNHLY, CDR2 FYNNEI. For the CDR3, the DNA is TGTGCCAGCAGCCGCCAGGAAGGACAGTCGTATGGCTACACCTTC. Translating it yields CASSRQEGQSYGYTF. Looking up the rest from reference TRBV2 and TRBJ1-2 gives the full variable domain: EPEVTQTPSHQVTQMGQEVILRCVPISNHLYFYWYRQILGQKVEFLVSFYNNEISEKSEIFDDQFSVERPDGSNFTLKIRSTKLEDSAMYFCASSRQEGQSYGYTFGSGTRLTVV.

V usage is TRBV7-2 and J usage is TRBJ1-6; TRBD1 is a possible D gene (5 bases). Germline-derived CDR1 and CDR2 are SGHTA and FQGNSA. The CDR3 is 16 amino acids. Trimming left V 1 base short and J 7 bases short, with 14 bases between. The CDR3 loop is CASSLVAGQGNSPLHF. In nucleotides, the CDR3 is TGTGCCAGCAGCTTAGTGGCAGGGCAGGGAAATTCACCCCTCCACTTT.

This clone was recorded once. The V and J genes are TRBV30 and TRBJ2-6; a possible D gene is TRBD2 (5 bases). This CDR3 has 15 residues. V lost 4 bases and J lost 0, with 10 bases in between. Germline V gene data show CDR1 as GTSNPN and CDR2 as SVGIG (reference sequence). CDR3 amino acids: CAWTELGSGANVLTF. Here the CDR3 DNA reads TGTGCCTGGACTGAACTAGGCTCTGGGGCCAACGTCCTGACTTTC.

J is TRBJ2-7 and V is TRBV28; D is possibly TRBD1 or TRBD2 (5 bases each). V dropped 7 bases and J dropped 3 bases, with 19 bases sitting between them. Per the germline V gene, CDR1 is MDHEN and CDR2 is SYDVKM. The CDR3 contains 15 residues. For the CDR3, the DNA is TGTGCCAGCACCACTCTGGGGACCCCCAGCTACGAGCAGTACTTC. Amino acids: CASTTLGTPSYEQYF.

This rearrangement joins TRBV29-1 to TRBJ1-5; D unclear. This CDR3 spans 13 amino acids. The V gene's germline CDR1 is SQVTM and CDR2 ANQGSEA. The V end lost 6 bases, the J end lost 5 bases, and 14 bases lay between the germline ends. The CDR3 nucleotides read TGCAGCGTAGCGGGCCGGGGAGATCAGCCCCAGCATTTT. The encoded protein is CSVAGRGDQPQHF.

This clone was picked up a small number of times. This chain links TRBV6-5 with TRBJ2-1, with 14 bases aligning to TRBD2. The germline CDR1 and CDR2 sequences are MNHEY and SVGAGI. This CDR3 has 15 amino acids. V was pared by 7 bases and J by 3 bases, with 2 bases of the junction left unmatched. The CDR3 here is CASKTSGGVYNEQFF. CDR3 coding DNA: TGTGCCAGCAAGACTAGCGGGGGGGTCTACAATGAGCAGTTCTTC.

The CDR3 DNA reads TGCAGCGAACTGCGACAGGGCACTGAAGCTTTCTTT. Amino acid sequence: CSELRQGTEAFF. The genes are TRBV29-1 and TRBJ1-1; TRBD1 agrees at 7 bases. The CDR3 has 12 residues. After removal of 7 bases from V and 4 bases from J, the junction contained 6 bases not matched to a gene. Germline-derived CDR1 and CDR2 are SQVTM and ANQGSEA.

The chain joins TRBV10-3 to TRBJ2-3; 7 nucleotides line up with TRBD1. The CDR3 consists of 14 residues. Germline CDR1 ENHRY, CDR2 SYGVKD. V gave up 4 bases and J gave up 8 bases; unmatched junction bases: 9. CDR3: CAISAGTERGTQYF. Here the CDR3 DNA reads TGTGCCATCAGTGCCGGGACAGAAAGAGGTACGCAGTATTTT.

The chain links TRBV18 to TRBJ1-2; tentative D call: TRBD1 (5 bases). This CDR3 has 14 amino acids. CDR1 and CDR2 (germline): KGHSH, LQKENI. With 4 bases removed from V and 1 base from J, the gap between germline ends came to 10 bases. CDR3 coding DNA: TGTGCCAGCTCACGCGGGGCGAATAACTATGGCTACACCTTC. Its translation: CASSRGANNYGYTF.

This clone appeared a single time. The rearrangement uses TRBV4-3 and TRBJ1-2; D is undetermined. This CDR3 spans 15 amino acids. The V and J ends lost 2 bases and 3 bases respectively, with 13 bases between them. CDR1 LGHNA and CDR2 YSLEER come from the germline V gene. The CDR3 DNA sequence: TGCGCCAGCAGCCAATATCCTGGGCCCGACTATGGCTACACCTTC. Its translation is CASSQYPGPDYGYTF.